This record looks at one T cell receptor (beta chain) sequence and its context. Its antigen is not yet known. Base qualities are not recorded, but no much larger clone differs from it by a single base. The method behind the library was 5' RACE. Sequencing instrument: Illumina HiSeq 2500. A second 7 to 11 cycle PCR used a sample-barcoded 5' primer and a J-beta primer mix. A unique molecular identifier was introduced onto each TCR beta cDNA molecule by a template-switch 5' adaptor carrying 12 random nucleotides. Each sample yielded at least 2.5 million CDR3-containing paired-end reads. All of the RNA was converted into first-strand cDNA using the Mint cDNA synthesis kit, with a TRBC-specific oligonucleotide serving as the primer. All cDNA was treated with uracil-DNA glycosylase and then went through a first 18-cycle PCR with the universal primers M1SS and BC2_uni_R. The study's processing was this. Normalization of each sample was performed by random selection of 1 million high-quality reads, each carrying a distinct molecular identifier. Reads with shared molecular identifiers were discarded instead of being binned into consensus sequences. MiTCR, with a Q25 quality threshold and the strictest error-elimination algorithm, was used for CDR3 identification, clonotype clustering and error correction. A nonparametric unseen species model with Euler transformation was used to estimate lower-bound total TCR beta diversity. In-frame beta chains were kept once TCRdb had trimmed the public reads at Q25 with fastp and called clones with MiXCR. Identical CDR3 proteins give one entry, which carries the most common genes and DNA. The V and J calls and clone size are TCRdb's, not the authors'. Counted in this sample were approximately 800,000 distinct CDR3 sequences; around 25% of them appeared once. The ten largest clones represent more than 3% of the sample.

The approximately 40 donors, aged roughly 6 to 100 years, were systemically healthy Caucasian individuals from Russia. Around 10 milliliters of peripheral blood were collected from each donor into EDTA-treated Vacutainer tubes. PBMCs were isolated by Ficoll-Paque density-gradient centrifugation, with at least 6 million obtained per sample. Trizol reagent was used to extract total RNA from the PBMCs, yielding at least 6 micrograms per sample. For every donor, an aliquot of PBMCs went through flow cytometry to measure the percentages of naive CD45RAhigh/CD27high T cells. From the cysteine up to the phenylalanine, the CDR3 has a length of 14 residues. The read is trimmed to its CDR3 DNA, 42 bases read in frame from base 1. The germline V gene sets CDR1 to SNHLY and CDR2 to FYNNEI. Trimming removed 7 bases from V and 9 bases from J; the gene matches leave 8 bases unexplained. The data belong to a study of blood T cells in healthy people across ages (dated by TCRdb to between 2014 and 2016). As for the study more broadly: Template switching captured roughly one uniquely barcoded TCR beta cDNA molecule per two T cells in model experiments. For two donors (one aged 18 to 30 and one aged 80 or older), the study analyzed two additional independent replicas of 1 million unique cDNA reads from the same blood draw. The donors were divided into four age groups: young (average around 15 years), middle-aged (under 40), aged (about 60) and long-lived (more than 75). Using deep sequencing normalized with unique cDNA molecular identifiers, the study measured how TCR beta repertoire diversity changes with age. Results the study describes overall, beyond this receptor: Estimates of total diversity from one million sequenced T cells were regarded as lower bounds and underestimates. The long-lived group showed more naive CD4+ T cells, fewer expanded clones and increased TCR diversity than the aged group, suggesting age selection. Because profiling used bulk unsorted PBMCs, naive and antigen-experienced compartments could not be compared conclusively. There was a strong correlation between observed TCR beta diversity and the percentage of naive T cells measured by flow cytometry. Because donor CMV infection status was unknown, age-related changes in expanded clonotypes were potentially confounded. As age increased, observed TCR beta diversity per million T cells dropped in a roughly linear way, and a significant reduction was already evident by age about 36.

These records were also assigned to another study, of T cells of mothers and their children. According to the second study: Donors were nine systemically healthy Caucasian individuals: three mothers and their six children. cDNA synthesis used all of the extracted RNA, with approximately 1.4 ug of RNA in each 15 ul reaction. In the second PCR, the M1S primer added sample barcodes and 2-4 random nucleotides. Over 9.5 million TCR beta CDR3 reads were obtained for each mother, and millions of reads were obtained for each child. Thymic selection similarly shapes TCR recombination output in related and unrelated pairs, with minor effect from inherited differences. Normalized repertoire overlap in related mother-child pairs was always slightly higher than in unrelated mother-child pairs, but the difference was never significant. No persistent microchimeric T cell clones were found, with a detection sensitivity of approximately 95 clones per million clonotypes. To look for features that set related mother-child pairs apart from unrelated individuals, the researchers ran deep NGS to compare the TCR beta repertoires of mothers and children. The mean age was around 40 +/- 4 years for the mothers and 11 +/- 4 years for the children. After adapters were ligated using NEBNext reagents, the libraries underwent 100+100 nt paired-end sequencing on an Illumina HiSeq 2000. To prevent cross-contamination, the mother and child libraries were prepared one month apart and sequenced in separate runs. Between roughly 500,000 and 2,000,000 distinct TCR beta clonotypes were identified per donor. Naive TCR beta clonotypes were estimated from low-frequency clonotypes matched to each donor's FACS-determined naive share, without sorting.

The sample taken for sequencing was blood. The chain joins TRBV2 to TRBJ2-1, and 11 bases in between align with TRBD1. This clonotype was sampled from a boy younger than 18 in good health. The DNA is as follows: TGTGCCAGCAAACCGGGACAGGGGGGTATTGAGCAGTTCTTC. Translated, it reads CASKPGQGGIEQFF.